These 27 T cell receptor beta chains originate from one sample sequenced in a study of blood T cell repertoires in COVID-19. The protocol was immunoSEQ multiplex PCR, while the TCRdb copy is restricted to in-frame clones and leaves out a portion. This repertoire shows more than 85,000 clones, around 82% found once; its top ten account for more than 4%. Sequenced material: peripheral blood. These receptors were collected from a human donor in a cohort sampled during active or convalescent COVID-19.

The chain combines TRBV6-5 with TRBJ1-6; 7 bases line up with TRBD1. J gave up 2 bases and V 10 bases, and 5 bases lay outside the gene matches. In germline, CDR1 is MNHEY, CDR2 SVGAGI. CDR3 length equals 14 residues. This chain's CDR3 is CATHRGAYNSPLHF. The DNA for the CDR3 is TGTGCCACTCACAGGGGCGCCTATAATTCACCCCTCCACTTT.

The chain uses TRBV7-2 and TRBJ2-3; D remains unclear. V lost 2 bases and J lost 6, with 12 bases in between. The CDR3 length is 14 residues. CDR1 and CDR2 (germline): SGHTA, FQGNSA. CDR3 residues: CASSLLESPDTQYF. CDR3 bases: TGTGCCAGCAGCTTACTAGAGAGTCCCGATACGCAGTATTTT. The full variable domain, its missing parts supplied by reference TRBV7-2 and TRBJ2-3, is GAGVSQSPSNKVTEKGKDVELRCDPISGHTALYWYRQSLGQGLEFLIYFQGNSAPDKSGLPSDRFSAERTGGSVSTLTIQRTQQEDSAVYLCASSLLESPDTQYFGPGTRLTVL.

J is TRBJ2-3 and V is TRBV24-1, with D unclear. The CDR3 totals 11 residues. Trimming removed 5 bases from V and 7 bases from J, with 6 bases in between. CDR1 is KGHDR and CDR2 is SFDVKD in the germline V gene. CDR3 nucleotides: TGTGCCACCAGTGTCGGGTATACGCAGTATTTT. It is translated as CATSVGYTQYF.

V gene TRBV14 combines with J gene TRBJ2-2; 7 bases agree with TRBD2. V dropped 2 bases and J dropped 4; count of bases not matched to a gene: 7. Looked up from germline, CDR1 is SGHDN and CDR2 is FVKESK. This CDR3 is 16 amino acids long. The CDR3 bases are TGTGCCAGCAGCCAATGGCGGGGCGGGGGCACCGGGGAGCTGTTTTTT. Translated, it gives CASSQWRGGGTGELFF.

The J gene is TRBJ1-6, the V gene TRBV2; no firm D call. This CDR3 region has 11 residues. Looked up from germline, CDR1 is SNHLY and CDR2 is FYNNEI. V lost 1 base and J lost 14, with 6 bases in between. CDR3 in DNA: TGTGCCAGCAGTGAAGGAGTTACCCTCCACTTT. Its translation is CASSEGVTLHF.

The chain recombines TRBV10-2 with TRBJ2-7, with 11 bases aligning to TRBD1. V lost 7 bases to trimming and J lost 2 bases; unmatched junction nucleotides: 7. The CDR3 has 15 residues. Germline V gene data show CDR1 as WSHSY and CDR2 as SAAADI. The CDR3 spells CASNPGQGAAYEQYF. CDR3 nucleotides: TGCGCCAGCAACCCCGGACAGGGGGCTGCCTACGAGCAGTACTTC.

V usage is TRBV28 and J usage is TRBJ1-2, with 9 nucleotides matching TRBD1. CDR3 length: 14 residues. Germline loops: CDR1 MDHEN, CDR2 SYDVKM. Trimming took 6 bases from V and 7 from J; bases not matched to a gene: 9. The CDR3: CASSRTGGNRGYTF. CDR3 sequence (DNA): TGTGCCAGCAGCCGTACAGGGGGCAATCGTGGCTACACCTTC.

This rearrangement joins TRBV6-5 to TRBJ2-6, with 8 bases matching TRBD2. Germline CDR1 and CDR2: MNHEY and SVGAGI. There are 15 residues in the CDR3. The trim removed 6 bases at V and 0 bases at J, leaving 1 base unmatched. For the CDR3, the DNA is TGTGCCAGCAGAAGCGGGAGCTCTGGGGCCAACGTCCTGACTTTC. It translates to CASRSGSSGANVLTF.

The chain is built from TRBV4-1 and TRBJ2-3; D may be TRBD1 (6 bases). Trimming pared 4 bases from V and 2 bases from J, leaving 10 bases between. The CDR3 is 14 amino acids. The germline gives CDR1 MGHRA, CDR2 YSYEKL. The CDR3 coding sequence is TGCGCCAGCAGCCCTACAGGGATCACAGATACGCAGTATTTT. Amino acids: CASSPTGITDTQYF.

This sequence joins TRBV7-8 and TRBJ2-5, with TRBD1 matching 10 bases. CDR3 length: 13 amino acids. Per the germline V gene, CDR1 is SGHVS and CDR2 is FQNEAQ. The V segment lost 5 bases and the J segment 4 bases; nucleotides outside the gene matches: 1. CDR3 DNA sequence: TGTGCCAGCAGCCGGGACAGGGGAGAGACCCAGTACTTC. Its translation is CASSRDRGETQYF.

This clone was counted only a few times. This chain joins TRBV5-1 and TRBJ2-4; maybe TRBD2 (5 bases). The germline V gene encodes CDR1 SGHRS and CDR2 YFSETQ. The CDR3 is made up of 14 amino acids. The germline V and J ends were trimmed by 4 bases and 6 bases, with 14 bases remaining between them. DNA for the CDR3: TGCGCCAGCAGCCCCCGCGAGGGTGGAAACATTCAGTACTTC. Its protein product is CASSPREGGNIQYF.

V and J are TRBV24-1 and TRBJ1-5, with D maybe TRBD1 (6 bases). The V and J ends lost 4 bases and 2 bases respectively, with 17 bases between them. The CDR3 consists of 17 residues. From germline, CDR1 is KGHDR and CDR2 SFDVKD. The CDR3 sequence is CATSESNTQGGNQPQHF. The CDR3 DNA reads TGTGCCACCAGTGAGTCTAACACACAGGGAGGCAATCAGCCCCAGCATTTT.

V and J are TRBV28 and TRBJ2-5, with D possibly matching TRBD1 (6 bases). Between the trimmed V and J ends, which lost 6 bases and 3 bases, there was a span of 11 bases. Germline V gene sequence: CDR1 MDHEN, CDR2 SYDVKM. This CDR3 comprises 13 residues. This CDR3 reads CASSRTVEETQYF. The CDR3 DNA reads as TGTGCCAGCAGCAGGACAGTGGAAGAGACCCAGTACTTC.

The chain has TRBV29-1 and TRBJ1-1, with D unclear. CDR1 SQVTM and CDR2 ANQGSEA come from the germline V gene. The CDR3 consists of 11 residues. V gave up 4 bases and J gave up 0 bases, with 3 bases separating them. CDR3 loop: CSVGVNTEAFF. CDR3 DNA: TGCAGCGTTGGCGTGAACACTGAAGCTTTCTTT.

J is TRBJ2-1 and V is TRBV7-3, with 10 bases that match TRBD2. The CDR3 has 15 residues. Germline CDR1 and CDR2: SGHTA and FQGTGA. J was trimmed by 8 bases and V by 1 base; bases with no gene match: 5. The CDR3 reads CASSLRAGGPYEQFF. In DNA form, the CDR3 reads TGTGCCAGCAGCTTAAGAGCGGGAGGGCCTTATGAGCAGTTCTTC. Variable domain in full (rest from reference TRBV7-3 and TRBJ2-1): GAGVSQTPSNKVTEKGKYVELRCDPISGHTALYWYRQSLGQGPEFLIYFQGTGAADDSGLPNDRFFAVRPEGSVSTLKIQRTERGDSAVYLCASSLRAGGPYEQFFGPGTRLTVL.

The chain has TRBV3-1 (or the pseudogene TRBV3-2) and TRBJ2-5, with D possibly being TRBD1 (5 bases). Germline V gene sequence: CDR1 LGHDT, CDR2 YNNKEL (reference sequence). The germline V and J ends were trimmed by 0 bases and 5 bases, with 13 bases remaining between them. This CDR3 is 15 amino acids long. CDR3 residues: CASSQDIGAGETQYF. CDR3 bases: TGTGCCAGCAGCCAAGATATAGGGGCTGGGGAGACCCAGTACTTC.

Details on this clone: Other DNA sequences from this sample encode an identical CDR3 as well. V is TRBV19 and J is TRBJ2-7; maybe TRBD1 (7 bases). Germline V gives CDR1 LNHDA, CDR2 SQIVND (reference sequence). Trimming shortened V by 3 bases and J by 2 bases, and 14 bases separated the two germline ends. There are 15 residues in the CDR3. The CDR3, as DNA: TGTGCCAGTAGTATCCTTGCAGGGGGGCCCTACGAGCAGTACTTC. This codes for CASSILAGGPYEQYF.

This chain uses TRBV20-1 with TRBJ2-3, with 8 nucleotides matching TRBD2. The CDR3 contains 15 residues. The germline V gene encodes CDR1 DFQATT and CDR2 SNEGSKA (reference sequence). The V segment lost 3 bases and the J segment 7 bases; nucleotides outside the gene matches: 12. The CDR3 sequence is CSASEARGAGNTQYF. Written as DNA, the CDR3 is TGCAGTGCTAGTGAAGCGCGGGGGGCTGGGAATACGCAGTATTTT.

This clone was seen a few times. The chain combines TRBV19 with TRBJ2-5; D not certain. V lost 0 bases, J lost 4 bases, and 9 bases lay in between. The CDR3 length is 14 residues. Germline loops: CDR1 LNHDA, CDR2 SQIVND (reference sequence). CDR3 sequence reads: CASSIETTTETQYF. The CDR3, as DNA: TGTGCCAGTAGTATAGAAACTACTACAGAGACCCAGTACTTC. Full variable domain (remainder filled in from reference TRBV19 and TRBJ2-5): DGGITQSPKYLFRKEGQNVTLSCEQNLNHDAMYWYRQDPGQGLRLIYYSQIVNDFQKGDIAEGYSVSREKKESFPLTVTSAQKNPTAFYLCASSIETTTETQYFGPGTRLLVL.

The chain carries TRBV14 and TRBJ2-7; possibly TRBD2 for D (6 bases). The CDR3 contains 15 residues. Trimming removed 4 bases from V and 5 bases from J, with 18 bases in between. Germline loops: CDR1 SGHDN, CDR2 FVKESK. Here the CDR3 DNA reads TGTGCCAGCAGCCCCTACAGGCTAGCGAGGCACGAGCAGTACTTC. It is translated as CASSPYRLARHEQYF.

V and J are TRBV7-9 and TRBJ1-1; the D is unclear. The CDR3 is 13 amino acids. Looked up from germline, CDR1 is SEHNR and CDR2 is FQNEAQ (reference sequence). The V and J ends lost 5 bases and 4 bases respectively, with 11 bases between them. The CDR3 protein is CASSPRGATEAFF. In DNA, the CDR3 is TGTGCCAGCAGCCCCAGAGGCGCCACTGAAGCTTTCTTT.

The rearrangement links TRBV7-9 to TRBJ1-6; 8 bases line up with TRBD1. CDR3 length: 17 amino acids. Trimming cost V 2 bases and J 4 bases; bases outside gene matches: 7. In germline, CDR1 is SEHNR, CDR2 FQNEAQ (reference sequence). In nucleotides, the CDR3 is TGTGCCAGCAGCTTATCTCTGACAGGGGAATATAATTCACCCCTCCACTTT. Translated, it gives CASSLSLTGEYNSPLHF.

V gene TRBV19 combines with J gene TRBJ1-5; 9 bases fit TRBD1. Per the germline V gene, CDR1 is LNHDA and CDR2 is SQIVND (reference sequence). The ends lost 5 bases at V and 6 bases at J; junction bases unmatched: 14. There are 17 residues in the CDR3. The CDR3 sequence is CASSGGGRTGASQPQHF. The CDR3 coding sequence is TGTGCCAGTAGTGGAGGGGGAAGGACAGGGGCCAGTCAGCCCCAGCATTTT.

On this clone itself: The same CDR3 arises from other DNA sequences in this sample as well. The chain combines TRBV19 with TRBJ1-2; 10 bases line up with TRBD1. The CDR3 sequence is 14 residues long. Germline loops: CDR1 LNHDA, CDR2 SQIVND (reference sequence). V shed 9 bases and J 2 bases; nucleotides not matched to a gene: 6. DNA of the CDR3: TGTGCCAGCCGGGACAGGGGTCGGAACTATGGCTACACCTTC. It translates to CASRDRGRNYGYTF.

This rearrangement joins TRBV5-6 to TRBJ2-1, with D possibly matching TRBD1 (5 bases). V shed 3 bases and J shed 0 bases, with 10 bases lying between them. Germline V lookup: CDR1 SGHDT, CDR2 YYEEEE. CDR3 size: 15 residues. CDR3 region: CASSWGPSSYNEQFF. Here the CDR3 DNA reads TGTGCCAGCAGCTGGGGCCCAAGCTCCTACAATGAGCAGTTCTTC. Looking up the rest from reference TRBV5-6 and TRBJ2-1 gives the full variable domain: DAGVTQSPTHLIKTRGQQVTLRCSPKSGHDTVSWYQQALGQGPQFIFQYYEEEERQRGNFPDRFSGHQFPNYSSELNVNALLLGDSALYLCASSWGPSSYNEQFFGPGTRLTVL.

This rearrangement joins TRBV29-1 to TRBJ2-2; 7 bases agree with TRBD1. This CDR3 is 15 amino acids long. Germline CDR1 SQVTM, CDR2 ANQGSEA. V lost 3 bases, J lost 2 bases, and 6 bases stayed unmatched. The CDR3, as DNA: TGCAGCGTTGAGTGGGACAGCCTTAACACCGGGGAGCTGTTTTTT. Amino acids: CSVEWDSLNTGELFF.

The CDR3 sequence is CASSLTDRNYGYTF. CDR3 bases: TGTGCCAGCAGCCTAACGGACAGAAACTATGGCTACACCTTC. The rearrangement links TRBV5-5 to TRBJ1-2, with D maybe TRBD1 (6 bases). Looked up from germline, CDR1 is SGHKS and CDR2 is YYEKEE (reference sequence). V gave up 4 bases and J gave up 2 bases, with 12 bases separating them. CDR3 length: 14 residues.